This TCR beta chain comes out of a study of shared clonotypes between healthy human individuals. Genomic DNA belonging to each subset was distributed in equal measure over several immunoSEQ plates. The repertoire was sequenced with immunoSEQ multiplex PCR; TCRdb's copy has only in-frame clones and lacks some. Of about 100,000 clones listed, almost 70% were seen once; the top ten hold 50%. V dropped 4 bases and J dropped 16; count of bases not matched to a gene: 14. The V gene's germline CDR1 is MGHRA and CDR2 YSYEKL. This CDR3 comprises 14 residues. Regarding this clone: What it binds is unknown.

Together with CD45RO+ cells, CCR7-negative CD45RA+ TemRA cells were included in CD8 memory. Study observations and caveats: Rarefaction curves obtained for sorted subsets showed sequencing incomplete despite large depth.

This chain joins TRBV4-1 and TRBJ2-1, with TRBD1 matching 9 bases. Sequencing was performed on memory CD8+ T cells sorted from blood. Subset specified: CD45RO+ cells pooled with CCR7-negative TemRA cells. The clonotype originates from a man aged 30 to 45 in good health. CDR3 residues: CASSPLPGQGAIFF. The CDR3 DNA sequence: TGCGCCAGCAGCCCTCTCCCGGGACAGGGAGCGATCTTCTTC.